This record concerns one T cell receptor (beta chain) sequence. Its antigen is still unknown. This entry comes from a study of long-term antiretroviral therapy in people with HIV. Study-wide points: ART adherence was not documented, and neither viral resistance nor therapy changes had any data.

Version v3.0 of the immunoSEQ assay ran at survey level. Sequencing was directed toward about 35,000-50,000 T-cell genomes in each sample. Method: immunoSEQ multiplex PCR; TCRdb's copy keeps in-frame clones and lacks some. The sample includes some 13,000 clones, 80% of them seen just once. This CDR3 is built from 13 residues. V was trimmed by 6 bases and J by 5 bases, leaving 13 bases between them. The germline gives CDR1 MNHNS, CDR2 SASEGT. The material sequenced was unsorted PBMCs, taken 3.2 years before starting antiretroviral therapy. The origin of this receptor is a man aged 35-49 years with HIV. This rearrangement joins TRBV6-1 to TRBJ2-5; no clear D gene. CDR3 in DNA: TGTGCCAGCAGCTTACAGCAAAGGGAGACCCAGTACTTC. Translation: CASSLQQRETQYF.